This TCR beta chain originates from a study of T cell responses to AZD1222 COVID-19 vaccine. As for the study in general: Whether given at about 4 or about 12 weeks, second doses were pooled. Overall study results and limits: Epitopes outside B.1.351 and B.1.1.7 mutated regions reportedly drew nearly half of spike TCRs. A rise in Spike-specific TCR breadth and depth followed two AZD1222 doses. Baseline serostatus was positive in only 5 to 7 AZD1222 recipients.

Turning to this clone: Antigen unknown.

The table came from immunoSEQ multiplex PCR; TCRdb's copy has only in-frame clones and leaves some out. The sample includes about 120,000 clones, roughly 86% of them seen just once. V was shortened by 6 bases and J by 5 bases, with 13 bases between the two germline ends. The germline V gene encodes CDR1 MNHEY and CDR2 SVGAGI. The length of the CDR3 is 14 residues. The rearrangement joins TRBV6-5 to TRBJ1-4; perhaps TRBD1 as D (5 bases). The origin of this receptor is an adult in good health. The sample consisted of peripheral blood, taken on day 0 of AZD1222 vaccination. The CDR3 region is CASSASGGNEKLFF. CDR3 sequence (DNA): TGTGCCAGCAGCGCCTCGGGGGGGAATGAAAAACTGTTTTTT.